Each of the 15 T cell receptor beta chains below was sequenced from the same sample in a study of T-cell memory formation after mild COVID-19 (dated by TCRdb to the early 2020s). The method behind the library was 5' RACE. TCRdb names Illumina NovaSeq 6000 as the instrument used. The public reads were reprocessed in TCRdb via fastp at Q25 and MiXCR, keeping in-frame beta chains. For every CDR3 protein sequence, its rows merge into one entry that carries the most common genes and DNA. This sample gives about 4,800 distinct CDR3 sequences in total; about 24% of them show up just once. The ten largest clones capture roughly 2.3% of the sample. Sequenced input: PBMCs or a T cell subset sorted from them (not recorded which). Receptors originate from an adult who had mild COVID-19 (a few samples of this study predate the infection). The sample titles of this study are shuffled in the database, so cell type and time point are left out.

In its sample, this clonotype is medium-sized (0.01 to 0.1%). DNA for the CDR3: TGTGCCAGCAGCTTAGTGGCAGGGACCCTCTATGGCTACACCTTC. As protein: CASSLVAGTLYGYTF. This chain links TRBV11-2 with TRBJ1-2; D perhaps matches TRBD1 (5 bases). Germline V CDR1 and CDR2: SGHAT, FQNNGV. The CDR3 length is 15 residues. V lost 1 base and J 4 bases, leaving 13 bases between the germline ends.

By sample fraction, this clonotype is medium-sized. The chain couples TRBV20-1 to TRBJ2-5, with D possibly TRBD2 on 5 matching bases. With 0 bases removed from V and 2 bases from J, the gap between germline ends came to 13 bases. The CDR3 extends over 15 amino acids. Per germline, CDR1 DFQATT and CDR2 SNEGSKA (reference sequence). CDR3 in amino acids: CSARDFAEEQETQYF. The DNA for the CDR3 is TGCAGTGCTAGAGATTTCGCGGAGGAACAAGAGACCCAGTACTTC.

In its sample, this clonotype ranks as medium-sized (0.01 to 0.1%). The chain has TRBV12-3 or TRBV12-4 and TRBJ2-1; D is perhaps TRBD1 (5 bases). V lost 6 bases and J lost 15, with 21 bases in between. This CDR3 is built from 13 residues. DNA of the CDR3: TGTGCCAGCAGACGCCCCACAGGACCCGGGCGGTTCTTC. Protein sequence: CASRRPTGPGRFF.

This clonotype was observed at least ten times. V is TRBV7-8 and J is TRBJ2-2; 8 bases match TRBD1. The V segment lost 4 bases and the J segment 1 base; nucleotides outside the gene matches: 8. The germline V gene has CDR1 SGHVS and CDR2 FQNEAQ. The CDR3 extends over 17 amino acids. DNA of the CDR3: TGTGCCAGCAGCTACAGGACAGGGTCTGGGAACACCGGGGAGCTGTTTTTT. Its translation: CASSYRTGSGNTGELFF. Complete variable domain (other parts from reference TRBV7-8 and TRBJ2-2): GAGVSQSPRYKVAKRGQDVALRCDPISGHVSLFWYQQALGQGPEFLTYFQNEAQLDKSGLPSDRFFAERPEGSVSTLKIQRTQQEDSAVYLCASSYRTGSGNTGELFFGEGSRLTVL.

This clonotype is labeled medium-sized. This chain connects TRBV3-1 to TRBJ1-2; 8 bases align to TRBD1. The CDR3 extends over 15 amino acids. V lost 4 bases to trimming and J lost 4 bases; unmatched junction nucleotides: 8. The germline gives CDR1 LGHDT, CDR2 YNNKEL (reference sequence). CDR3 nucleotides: TGTGCCAGCAGCCCGACCGGGACAGGCGCCTATGGCTACACCTTC. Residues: CASSPTGTGAYGYTF.

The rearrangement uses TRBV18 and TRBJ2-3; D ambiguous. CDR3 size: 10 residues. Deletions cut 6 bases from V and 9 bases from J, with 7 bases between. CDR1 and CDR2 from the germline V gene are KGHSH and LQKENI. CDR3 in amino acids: CASSEGTQYF. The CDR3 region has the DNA TGTGCCAGCTCGGAAGGGACGCAGTATTTT.

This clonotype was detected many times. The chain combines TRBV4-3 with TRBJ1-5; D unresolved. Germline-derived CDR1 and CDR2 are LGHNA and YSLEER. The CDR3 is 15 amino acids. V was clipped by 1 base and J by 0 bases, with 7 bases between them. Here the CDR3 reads CASSQVVGSNQPQHF. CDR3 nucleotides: TGCGCCAGCAGCCAAGTTGTCGGTAGCAATCAGCCCCAGCATTTT.

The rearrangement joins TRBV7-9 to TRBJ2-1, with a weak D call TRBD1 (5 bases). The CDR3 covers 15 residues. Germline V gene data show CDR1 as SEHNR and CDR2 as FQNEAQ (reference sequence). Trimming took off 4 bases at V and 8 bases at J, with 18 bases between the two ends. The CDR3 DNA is TGTGCCAGCAGCTCAGAGGTGGCAGGGTTCGATGAGCAGTTCTTC. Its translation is CASSSEVAGFDEQFF.

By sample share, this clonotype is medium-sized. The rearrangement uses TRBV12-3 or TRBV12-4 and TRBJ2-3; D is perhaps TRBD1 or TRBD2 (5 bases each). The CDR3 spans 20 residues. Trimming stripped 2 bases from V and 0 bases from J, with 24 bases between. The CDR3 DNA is TGTGCCAGCAGTTTATTTGTACGAGGGGCCACTCCCTTAAGCACAGATACGCAGTATTTT. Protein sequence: CASSLFVRGATPLSTDTQYF.

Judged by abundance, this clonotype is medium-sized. The CDR3 nucleotides are TGCGCCAGCAGCATGGGTTGGCAGGGAAGAAACACCGGGGAGCTGTTTTTT. Protein product: CASSMGWQGRNTGELFF. This chain uses TRBV5-1 with TRBJ2-2; maybe TRBD1 (5 bases). V lost 4 bases and J 2 bases, leaving 18 bases between the germline ends. Germline assignment: CDR1 SGHRS and CDR2 YFSETQ. This CDR3 has 17 amino acids.

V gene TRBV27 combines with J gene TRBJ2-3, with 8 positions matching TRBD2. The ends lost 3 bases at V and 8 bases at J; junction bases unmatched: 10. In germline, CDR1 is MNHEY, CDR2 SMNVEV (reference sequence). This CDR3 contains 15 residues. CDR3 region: CASSFQRGFIGTQYF. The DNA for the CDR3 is TGTGCCAGCAGTTTTCAGCGGGGGTTCATCGGTACGCAGTATTTT.

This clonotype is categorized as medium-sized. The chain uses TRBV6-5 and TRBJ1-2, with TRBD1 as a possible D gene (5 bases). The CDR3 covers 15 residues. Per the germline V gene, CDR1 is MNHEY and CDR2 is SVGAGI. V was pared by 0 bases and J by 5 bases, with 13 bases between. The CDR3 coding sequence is TGTGCCAGCAGTTACTCCAGGACACTGGCTTATGGCTACACCTTC. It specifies CASSYSRTLAYGYTF.

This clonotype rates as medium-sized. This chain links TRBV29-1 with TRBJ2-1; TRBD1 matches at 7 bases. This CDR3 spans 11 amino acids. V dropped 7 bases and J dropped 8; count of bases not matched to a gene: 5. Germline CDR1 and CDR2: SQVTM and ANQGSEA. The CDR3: CSAYRGDEQFF. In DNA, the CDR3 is TGCAGCGCCTACAGGGGTGATGAGCAGTTCTTC.

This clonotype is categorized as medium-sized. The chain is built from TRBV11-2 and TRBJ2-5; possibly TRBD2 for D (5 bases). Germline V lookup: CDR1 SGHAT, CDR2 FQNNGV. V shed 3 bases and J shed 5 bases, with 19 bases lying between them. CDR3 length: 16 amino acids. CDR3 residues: CASSFELDTLSETQYF. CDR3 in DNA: TGTGCCAGCAGCTTCGAACTAGATACCCTTTCGGAGACCCAGTACTTC.

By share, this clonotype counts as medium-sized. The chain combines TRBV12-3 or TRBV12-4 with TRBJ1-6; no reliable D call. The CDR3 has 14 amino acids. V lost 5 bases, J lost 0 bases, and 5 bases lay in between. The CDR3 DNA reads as TGTGCCAGCAGTATCAACTCCTATAATTCACCCCTCCACTTT. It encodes CASSINSYNSPLHF.